This T cell receptor beta chain was found in a study of shared clonotypes between healthy human individuals. As for the study in general: CD4 naive and CD4 memory each took three plates per donor, while CD8 naive took two and CD8 memory one.

V shed 8 bases, J shed 7 bases, and the junction held 14 bases outside the gene matches. The CDR3 extends over 16 amino acids. Germline CDR1 and CDR2: LNHDA and SQIVND (reference sequence). Here immunoSEQ multiplex PCR was the method, and the copy in TCRdb shows in-frame clones only, minus some. The table has 700,000 or so clones, roughly 70% seen once. The gene calls are TRBV19 and TRBJ2-2; TRBD1 agrees at 9 bases. The specimen sequenced was memory CD4+ T cells sorted from blood. Subset reported: CD45RA-negative fraction. The TCR comes from a woman aged 25 to 39 in good health. The CDR3 spells CASSQWGTGNGGELFF. In DNA, the CDR3 is TGTGCCAGTTCCCAATGGGGGACAGGGAACGGCGGGGAGCTGTTTTTT.